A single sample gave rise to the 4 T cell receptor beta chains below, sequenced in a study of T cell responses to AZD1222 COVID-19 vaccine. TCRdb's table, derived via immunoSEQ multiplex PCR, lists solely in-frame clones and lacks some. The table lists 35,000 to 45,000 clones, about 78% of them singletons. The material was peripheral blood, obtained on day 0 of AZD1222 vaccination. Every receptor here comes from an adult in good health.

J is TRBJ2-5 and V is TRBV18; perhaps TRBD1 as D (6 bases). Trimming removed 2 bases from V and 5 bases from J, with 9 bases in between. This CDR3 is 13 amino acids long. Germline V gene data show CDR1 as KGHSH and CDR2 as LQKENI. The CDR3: CASSPNREETQYF. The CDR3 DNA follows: TGTGCCAGCTCACCAAACAGGGAGGAGACCCAGTACTTC.

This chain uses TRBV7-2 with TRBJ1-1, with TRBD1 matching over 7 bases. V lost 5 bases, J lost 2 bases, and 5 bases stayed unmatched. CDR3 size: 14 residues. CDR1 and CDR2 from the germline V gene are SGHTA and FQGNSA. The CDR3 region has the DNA TGTGCCAGCAGCCAGGGGACAGCAAACACTGAAGCTTTCTTT. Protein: CASSQGTANTEAFF.

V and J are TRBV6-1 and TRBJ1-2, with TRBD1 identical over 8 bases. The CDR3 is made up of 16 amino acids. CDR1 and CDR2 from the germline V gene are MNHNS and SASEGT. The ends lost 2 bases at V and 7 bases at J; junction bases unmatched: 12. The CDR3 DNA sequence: TGTGCCAGCAGTGAATCCCCCGGGGGGACAGGCACTGGCTACACCTTC. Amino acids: CASSESPGGTGTGYTF.

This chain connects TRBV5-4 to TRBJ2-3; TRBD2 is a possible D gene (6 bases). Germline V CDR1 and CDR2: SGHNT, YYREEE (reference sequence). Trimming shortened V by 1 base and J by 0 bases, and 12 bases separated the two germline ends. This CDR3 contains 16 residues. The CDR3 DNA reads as TGTGCCAGCAGCTTGTCTGCAGCGGGTAGCACAGATACGCAGTATTTT. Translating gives CASSLSAAGSTDTQYF.